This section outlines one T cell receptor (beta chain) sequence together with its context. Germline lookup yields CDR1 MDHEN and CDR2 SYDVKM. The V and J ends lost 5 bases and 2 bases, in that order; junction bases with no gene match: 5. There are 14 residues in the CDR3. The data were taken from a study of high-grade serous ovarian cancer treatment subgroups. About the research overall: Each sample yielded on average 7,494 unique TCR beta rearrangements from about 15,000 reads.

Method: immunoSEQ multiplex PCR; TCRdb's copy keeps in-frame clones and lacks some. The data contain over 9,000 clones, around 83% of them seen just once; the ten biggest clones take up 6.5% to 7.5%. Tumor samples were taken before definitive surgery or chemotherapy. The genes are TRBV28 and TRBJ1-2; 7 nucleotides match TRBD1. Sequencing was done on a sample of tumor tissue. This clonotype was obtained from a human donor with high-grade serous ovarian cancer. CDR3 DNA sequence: TGTGCCAGCAGTATACAGGGGACGAACTATGGCTACACCTTC. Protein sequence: CASSIQGTNYGYTF.